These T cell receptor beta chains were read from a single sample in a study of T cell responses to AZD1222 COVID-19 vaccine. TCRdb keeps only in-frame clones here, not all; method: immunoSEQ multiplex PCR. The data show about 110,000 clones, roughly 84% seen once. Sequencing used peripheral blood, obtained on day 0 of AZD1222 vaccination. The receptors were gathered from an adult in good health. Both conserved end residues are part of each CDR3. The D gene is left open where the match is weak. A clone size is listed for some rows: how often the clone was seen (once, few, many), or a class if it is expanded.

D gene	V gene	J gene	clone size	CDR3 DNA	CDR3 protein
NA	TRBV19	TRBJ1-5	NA	TGTGCCAGTAGTTTTGTTGGAAGCAATCAGCCCCAGCATTTT	CASSFVGSNQPQHF
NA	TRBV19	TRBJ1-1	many	TGTGCCAGTAGCTGGGGAGTAAAGGGCACTGAAGCTTTCTTT	CASSWGVKGTEAFF
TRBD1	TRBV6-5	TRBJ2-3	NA	TGTGCCAGCAGTTACCCCTCAGGGGGTACGCAGTATTTT	CASSYPSGGTQYF
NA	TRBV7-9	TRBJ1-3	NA	TGTGCCAGCAGCTTTGGCGGTGGAAACACCATATATTTT	CASSFGGGNTIYF
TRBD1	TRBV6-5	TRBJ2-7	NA	TGTGCCAGCAGTTTGGCCGGGACAGTGTTATTC	CASSLAGTVLF
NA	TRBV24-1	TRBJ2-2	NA	TGTGCCACCAGTGATTCCCGGGGGACGAACACCGGGGAGCTGTTTTTT	CATSDSRGTNTGELFF
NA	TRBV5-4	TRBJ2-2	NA	TGTGCCAGCAGCTTGGCTTTCTCGGGGAGAAACACCGGGGAGCTGTTTTTT	CASSLAFSGRNTGELFF
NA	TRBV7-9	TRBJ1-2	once	TGTGCCAGCAGCTCATCCTTGGGTTCCCTCTATGGCTACACCTTC	CASSSSLGSLYGYTF
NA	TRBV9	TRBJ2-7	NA	TGTGCCAGCAGCTCACCGACCGGGACGGAGGACTACGAGCAGTACTTC	CASSSPTGTEDYEQYF
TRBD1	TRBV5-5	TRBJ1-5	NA	TGTGCCAGCAGCCGGGACAGGGGGAGGGGCAATCAGCCCCAGCATTTT	CASSRDRGRGNQPQHF
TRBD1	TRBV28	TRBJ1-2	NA	TGTGCCAGCAGTGATTTTAGGGGAGGGGGCGCGGAGGGCTACACCTTC	CASSDFRGGGAEGYTF
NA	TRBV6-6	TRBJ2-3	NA	TGTGCCTGCTCCGGACTGGGACTCACAGATACGCAGTATTTT	CACSGLGLTDTQYF
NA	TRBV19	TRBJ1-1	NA	TGTGCCAGTAGTTTATGGGATGAAGCTTTCTTT	CASSLWDEAFF
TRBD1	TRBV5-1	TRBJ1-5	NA	TGCGCCAGCAGCGTCCCCGGGACAGGGCCTACTGGCAATCAGCCCCAGCATTTT	CASSVPGTGPTGNQPQHF
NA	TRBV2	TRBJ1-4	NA	TGTGCCAGCAGAGGGGGTCTTGAAAAACTGTTTTTT	CASRGGLEKLFF
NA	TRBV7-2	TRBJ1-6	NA	TGTGCCAGCAGCTTATTGGTTTTGGATTCACCCCTCCACTTT	CASSLLVLDSPLHF
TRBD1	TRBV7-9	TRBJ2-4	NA	TGTGCCAGCAGCCCCCCGGGACAGGGAGTACTCCTAGCCAAAAACATTCAGTACTTC	CASSPPGQGVLLAKNIQYF
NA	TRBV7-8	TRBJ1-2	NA	TGTGCCAGCAGCCCCGGACGGTTTACTAACTATGGCTACACCTTC	CASSPGRFTNYGYTF
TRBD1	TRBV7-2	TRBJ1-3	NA	TGTGCCAGCAGCCCCTATTTGAGACAGGGACCTGACACCATATATTTT	CASSPYLRQGPDTIYF
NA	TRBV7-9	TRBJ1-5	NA	TGTGCCAGCAGCCTCAGGTCTTGGTTGAAGTCGCCCCAGCATTTT	CASSLRSWLKSPQHF
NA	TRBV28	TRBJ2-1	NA	TGTGCCAGCAGTTTGGGAGGGGGAGGTGATGAGCAGTTCTTC	CASSLGGGGDEQFF
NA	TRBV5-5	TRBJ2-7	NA	TGTGCCAGCAGCTTGGATTGGCCGGGGATCGGGTACGAGCAGTACTTC	CASSLDWPGIGYEQYF
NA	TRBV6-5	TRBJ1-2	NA	TGTGCCAGCAGAGTCGGCCCTTCCCTGGGCTATGGCTACACCTTC	CASRVGPSLGYGYTF
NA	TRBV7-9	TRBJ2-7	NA	TGTGCCAGCAGCCAGGGTTTGCCCTCCTACGAGCAGTACTTC	CASSQGLPSYEQYF
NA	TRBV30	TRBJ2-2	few	TGTGCCTGGACAGACACCGGGGAGCTGTTTTTT	CAWTDTGELFF
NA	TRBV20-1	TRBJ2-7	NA	TGCAGTGCTACTGACTTGCTCTCCTACGAGCAGTACTTC	CSATDLLSYEQYF
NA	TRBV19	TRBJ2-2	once	TGTGCCAGTAGGCTCCGGGACACCGGGGAGCTGTTTTTT	CASRLRDTGELFF
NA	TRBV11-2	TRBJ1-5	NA	TGTGCCAGCAGCCCCGGGACCCTAGGCGGACAGCCCCAGCATTTT	CASSPGTLGGQPQHF
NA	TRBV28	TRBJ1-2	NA	TGTGCCAGCAGTTTCCTCCGGGGGGGTGGCTACACCTTC	CASSFLRGGGYTF
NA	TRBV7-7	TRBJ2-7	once	TGTGCTAGCAGTTCCAGCCACGGGGACTACGAGCAGTACTTC	CASSSSHGDYEQYF
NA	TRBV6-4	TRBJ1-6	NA	TGTGCCAGCAGTGACGGGTTGACTCATTCACCCCTCCACTTT	CASSDGLTHSPLHF
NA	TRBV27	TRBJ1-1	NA	TGTGCCAGCAGCGTGGGGGGGTTCACTGAAGCTTTCTTT	CASSVGGFTEAFF
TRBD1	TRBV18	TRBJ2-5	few	TGTGCCAGCTCGCGCCAACAGGGGGCCGGCCAAGAGACCCAGTACTTC	CASSRQQGAGQETQYF
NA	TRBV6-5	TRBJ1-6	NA	TGTGCCAGCAGCTGGGGAGGTAATTCACCCCTCCACTTT	CASSWGGNSPLHF
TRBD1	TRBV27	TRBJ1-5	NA	TGTGCCAGCAGTCCTGGGACAGGGAGGGGTCAGCCCCAGCATTTT	CASSPGTGRGQPQHF
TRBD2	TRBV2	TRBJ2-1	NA	TGTGCCAGCAGCACGGTAGCGGGGGGTACCAATGAGCAGTTCTTC	CASSTVAGGTNEQFF
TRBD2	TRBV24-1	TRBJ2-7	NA	TGTGCCACCAGTGGGGGGGGGAGGCAGGAAAAGGCCTACGAGCAGTACTTC	CATSGGGRQEKAYEQYF
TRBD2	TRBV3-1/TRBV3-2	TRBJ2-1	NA	TGTGCCAGCAGCAGACTAGCGGGGGGTGGCGAGCAGTTCTTC	CASSRLAGGGEQFF
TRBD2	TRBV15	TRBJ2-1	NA	TGTGCCACCAGCAGAGACCGGGGGGGGCCAGTTGAGCAGTTCTTC	CATSRDRGGPVEQFF
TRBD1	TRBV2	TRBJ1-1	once	TGTGCCACCAAGGACAGGGGGTTCATGAACACTGAAGCTTTCTTT	CATKDRGFMNTEAFF
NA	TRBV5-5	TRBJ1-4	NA	TGTGCCAGCAGCTTGGGACGGACGGGTGAAAAACTGTTTTTT	CASSLGRTGEKLFF
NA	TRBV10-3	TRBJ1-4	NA	TGTGCCATCAACTCGGGTGGTGAAAAACTGTTTTTT	CAINSGGEKLFF
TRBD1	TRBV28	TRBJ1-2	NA	TGTGCCAGCAGTTTATGGACAGGGACTGGCTACACCTTC	CASSLWTGTGYTF
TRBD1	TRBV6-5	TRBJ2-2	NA	TGTGCCAGCAGGTCCGGGACAGGGTACACCGGGGAGCTGTTTTTT	CASRSGTGYTGELFF
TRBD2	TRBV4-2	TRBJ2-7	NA	TGTGCCAGCAGCTTACAAGCCGGGACTAGCGGTCCCTACGAGCAGTACTTC	CASSLQAGTSGPYEQYF
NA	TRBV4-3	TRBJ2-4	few	TGCGCCAGCAGCCAAGATCTGGGGGGTGAAAACATTCAGTACTTC	CASSQDLGGENIQYF
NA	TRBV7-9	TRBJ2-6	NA	TGTGCCAGCAGCTTAGCGCAGGGGACTGGGGCCAACGTCCTGACTTTC	CASSLAQGTGANVLTF
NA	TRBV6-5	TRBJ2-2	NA	TGTGCCAGCAGTTACTCGGGAGGGAGGGGGACCGGGGAGCTGTTTTTT	CASSYSGGRGTGELFF
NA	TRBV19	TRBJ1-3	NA	TGTGCCAGTACGGACAGCCGAGGGAGATTTCGAAACACCATATATTTT	CASTDSRGRFRNTIYF
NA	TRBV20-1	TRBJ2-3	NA	TGCAGTGCTAGTGGGGGGGCCACATCAGATACGCAGTATTTT	CSASGGATSDTQYF
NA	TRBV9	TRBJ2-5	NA	TGTGCCAGCAGCGTAAGTGGGGGGGCCTCAAGTTCGGAACAAGAGACCCAGTACTTC	CASSVSGGASSSEQETQYF
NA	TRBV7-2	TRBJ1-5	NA	TGTGCCAGCAGCCCCCCCGGGAATCAGCCCCAGCATTTT	CASSPPGNQPQHF
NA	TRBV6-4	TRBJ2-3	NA	TGTGCCAGCTCGGGGGATCAGACAGATACGCAGTATTTT	CASSGDQTDTQYF
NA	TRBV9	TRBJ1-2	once	TGTGCCAGCACCGACGCCGGGCCTACGCCCGATGGCTACACCTTC	CASTDAGPTPDGYTF